The 24 T cell receptor beta chains given below trace back to one sample, sequenced in a study of shared clonotypes between healthy human individuals. The protocol was immunoSEQ multiplex PCR, while the TCRdb copy is restricted to in-frame clones and leaves out a portion. The table shows a few hundred thousand clones, with about 96% occurring only once. Sequenced: naive CD4+ T cells sorted from blood. Indicated subset: CD45RA+ positively selected. The receptors stem from a woman in her 30s in good health.

V is TRBV7-8 and J is TRBJ2-1, with 10 bases identical to TRBD2. V was clipped by 0 bases and J by 4 bases; unmatched bases: 6. The germline gives CDR1 SGHVS, CDR2 FQNEAQ. The CDR3 contains 17 residues. This CDR3 reads CASSLAGLAGDYNEQFF. DNA of the CDR3: TGTGCCAGCAGCTTAGCGGGGCTAGCGGGAGATTACAATGAGCAGTTCTTC. Looking up the rest from reference TRBV7-8 and TRBJ2-1 gives the full variable domain: GAGVSQSPRYKVAKRGQDVALRCDPISGHVSLFWYQQALGQGPEFLTYFQNEAQLDKSGLPSDRFFAERPEGSVSTLKIQRTQQEDSAVYLCASSLAGLAGDYNEQFFGPGTRLTVL.

V and J are TRBV5-5 and TRBJ1-5; 9 bases line up with TRBD1. This CDR3 spans 16 amino acids. Germline loops: CDR1 SGHKS, CDR2 YYEKEE (reference sequence). With V trimmed by 3 bases and J by 4 bases, 8 bases remained unmatched. This CDR3 is CASSSLIGTGNQPQHF. The CDR3 DNA sequence: TGTGCCAGCAGCTCATTGATCGGGACAGGGAATCAGCCCCAGCATTTT. Looking up the rest from reference TRBV5-5 and TRBJ1-5 gives the full variable domain: DAGVTQSPTHLIKTRGQQVTLRCSPISGHKSVSWYQQVLGQGPQFIFQYYEKEERGRGNFPDRFSARQFPNYSSELNVNALLLGDSALYLCASSSLIGTGNQPQHFGDGTRLSIL.

The V call is TRBV11-2, the J call TRBJ2-7, with 10 bases aligning to TRBD2. J was trimmed by 6 bases and V by 1 base; bases with no gene match: 6. The germline V gene encodes CDR1 SGHAT and CDR2 FQNNGV. The CDR3 loop spans 15 amino acids. The CDR3 loop is CASSLVVAGGVEQYF. CDR3 sequence (DNA): TGTGCCAGCAGCTTAGTGGTAGCGGGAGGCGTCGAGCAGTACTTC.

This chain links TRBV5-1 with TRBJ2-5; 7 bases match TRBD2. V dropped 1 base and J dropped 3; count of bases not matched to a gene: 0. Germline V CDR1 and CDR2: SGHRS, YFSETQ. CDR3 length: 13 amino acids. The CDR3 DNA sequence: TGCGCCAGCAGCTTGACTAGCGAAGAGACCCAGTACTTC. It codes for CASSLTSEETQYF.

V and J are TRBV4-2 and TRBJ1-5, with D perhaps TRBD1 (6 bases). CDR3 length equals 16 residues. Germline V gene sequence: CDR1 LGHNA, CDR2 YNFKEQ. The V end lost 4 bases, the J end lost 0 bases, and 13 bases lay between the germline ends. The CDR3 loop reads CASSREGGYSNQPQHF. The CDR3, as DNA: TGTGCCAGCAGCCGGGAAGGGGGTTATAGCAATCAGCCCCAGCATTTT.

V is TRBV7-2 and J is TRBJ2-5, with 16 bases aligning to TRBD2. V shed 5 bases, J shed 2 bases, and the junction held 2 bases outside the gene matches. CDR3 length: 16 residues. Per the germline V gene, CDR1 is SGHTA and CDR2 is FQGNSA. The CDR3 sequence: CASSPGLAGGQETQYF. CDR3 bases: TGTGCCAGCAGCCCGGGACTAGCGGGAGGGCAAGAGACCCAGTACTTC. Supplemented by reference TRBV7-2 and TRBJ2-5, the full variable domain reads GAGVSQSPSNKVTEKGKDVELRCDPISGHTALYWYRQSLGQGLEFLIYFQGNSAPDKSGLPSDRFSAERTGGSVSTLTIQRTQQEDSAVYLCASSPGLAGGQETQYFGPGTRLLVL.

CDR3 nucleotides: TGTGCCAGTAGTCCCGGGGACACCGGCCGGGAGACCCAGTACTTC. Amino acid sequence: CASSPGDTGRETQYF. This sequence joins TRBV19 and TRBJ2-5; possibly TRBD1 for D (6 bases). From germline, CDR1 is LNHDA and CDR2 SQIVND (reference sequence). V shed 5 bases and J shed 5 bases, with 18 bases lying between them. CDR3 size: 15 residues.

The chain carries TRBV19 and TRBJ1-5; no definite D call. The length of the CDR3 is 14 residues. V dropped 9 bases and J dropped 4 bases, with 16 bases sitting between them. Germline CDR1 and CDR2: LNHDA and SQIVND (reference sequence). The CDR3 loop is CASRNPSRNQPQHF. CDR3 nucleotide sequence: TGTGCCAGCCGAAATCCTTCAAGAAATCAGCCCCAGCATTTT. Looking up the rest from reference TRBV19 and TRBJ1-5 gives the full variable domain: DGGITQSPKYLFRKEGQNVTLSCEQNLNHDAMYWYRQDPGQGLRLIYYSQIVNDFQKGDIAEGYSVSREKKESFPLTVTSAQKNPTAFYLCASRNPSRNQPQHFGDGTRLSIL.

Concerning this clone itself: At the DNA level, this CDR3 is encoded by other sequences in the same sample as well. The chain carries TRBV5-1 and TRBJ2-7; 9 nucleotides agree with TRBD2. V dropped 0 bases and J dropped 2; count of bases not matched to a gene: 3. This CDR3 is built from 15 residues. Germline V CDR1 and CDR2: SGHRS, YFSETQ. CDR3 nucleotides: TGCGCCAGCAGCTTGGGACTAGCGGAAACCTACGAGCAGTACTTC. Its protein is CASSLGLAETYEQYF. Together with reference TRBV5-1 and TRBJ2-7, the CDR3 gives the full variable domain: KAGVTQTPRYLIKTRGQQVTLSCSPISGHRSVSWYQQTPGQGLQFLFEYFSETQRNKGNFPGRFSGRQFSNSRSEMNVSTLELGDSALYLCASSLGLAETYEQYFGPGTRLTVT.

V and J are TRBV28 and TRBJ2-6, with D possibly TRBD2 on 5 matching bases. The CDR3 is made up of 14 amino acids. CDR1 is MDHEN and CDR2 is SYDVKM in the germline V gene. V gave up 11 bases and J gave up 3 bases, with 14 bases separating them. The CDR3 DNA reads TGTGCCGCACGGGCGGGTGATGGGGCCAACGTCCTGACTTTC. This gives the protein CAARAGDGANVLTF.

V is TRBV21-1 and J is TRBJ1-1. TRBV21-1 is a recognized pseudogene. The CDR3 runs 15 residues. The CDR3 sequence: CASSNGSRRVSEAFF. In DNA form, the CDR3 reads TGTGCCAGCAGCAACGGATCAAGGCGTGTGTCTGAAGCTTTCTTT.

V usage is TRBV30 and J usage is TRBJ1-3; no firm D call. Trimming took 2 bases from V and 2 from J, leaving 7 bases between them. This CDR3 is 13 amino acids long. Germline V gene lookup returns CDR1 GTSNPN and CDR2 SVGIG (reference sequence). CDR3 nucleotides: TGTGCCTGGAGTCGGCAGGCTGGAAACACCATATATTTT. Its translation is CAWSRQAGNTIYF. Using reference TRBV30 and TRBJ1-3 for the parts outside the CDR3, the full variable domain is SQTIHQWPATLVQPVGSPLSLECTVEGTSNPNLYWYRQAAGRGLQLLFYSVGIGQISSEVPQNLSASRPQDRQFILSSKKLLLSDSGFYLCAWSRQAGNTIYFGEGSWLTVV.

The chain employs TRBV5-1 and TRBJ2-7, with TRBD2 matching 9 bases. The CDR3 loop spans 15 amino acids. Trimming took 4 bases from V and 3 from J; bases not matched to a gene: 8. Germline assignment: CDR1 SGHRS and CDR2 YFSETQ. DNA for the CDR3: TGCGCCAGCAGCCGGGGACTAGCAGACCTCTACGAGCAGTACTTC. Translation gives CASSRGLADLYEQYF.

The CDR3 reads CASSLIHSGANVLTF. The DNA of the CDR3 is TGTGCCAGTAGTCTTATCCACTCTGGGGCCAACGTCCTGACTTTC. This rearrangement joins TRBV19 to TRBJ2-6; D uncertain. The germline V gene has CDR1 LNHDA and CDR2 SQIVND (reference sequence). V was pared by 5 bases and J by 0 bases, with 8 bases between. The CDR3 spans 15 residues.

This chain joins TRBV5-4 and TRBJ2-1; possibly TRBD1 for D (6 bases). Germline V gene data show CDR1 as SGHNT and CDR2 as YYREEE (reference sequence). Trimming stripped 4 bases from V and 2 bases from J, with 13 bases between. The CDR3 length is 15 residues. CDR3 sequence: CASSPGRGAYNEQFF. The CDR3 nucleotides are TGTGCCAGCAGCCCGGGCAGGGGAGCCTACAATGAGCAGTTCTTC. The entire variable domain, with the rest obtained from reference TRBV5-4 and TRBJ2-1, is as follows: ETGVTQSPTHLIKTRGQQVTLRCSSQSGHNTVSWYQQALGQGPQFIFQYYREEENGRGNFPPRFSGLQFPNYSSELNVNALELDDSALYLCASSPGRGAYNEQFFGPGTRLTVL.

This sequence joins TRBV27 and TRBJ2-1; 11 bases match TRBD1. Germline V CDR1 and CDR2: MNHEY, SMNVEV (reference sequence). V lost 5 bases and J lost 7; bases outside the gene matches: 4. There are 14 residues in the CDR3. The CDR3 region is CASSRGQGANEQFF. The CDR3 DNA is TGTGCCAGCAGTAGAGGACAGGGGGCGAATGAGCAGTTCTTC.

J is TRBJ1-2 and V is TRBV6-6; TRBD1 might be the D (5 bases). Per germline, CDR1 MNHNY and CDR2 SVGAGI (reference sequence). Trimming shortened V by 2 bases and J by 4 bases, and 8 bases separated the two germline ends. The CDR3 covers 13 residues. For the CDR3, the DNA is TGTGCCAGCAGTTACGACAGCGCCTATGGCTACACCTTC. This codes for CASSYDSAYGYTF.

The chain employs TRBV7-9 and TRBJ1-1, with a tentative D call TRBD1 (5 bases). The germline V and J ends were trimmed by 1 base and 6 bases, with 21 bases remaining between them. The germline gives CDR1 SEHNR, CDR2 FQNEAQ (reference sequence). CDR3 length: 17 residues. CDR3 in DNA: TGTGCCAGCAGCTTAGGGCGGCAGACAGACTTTTTGGCTGAAGCTTTCTTT. It specifies CASSLGRQTDFLAEAFF.

The chain is built from TRBV5-4 and TRBJ1-2; tentatively, D is TRBD1 (5 bases). The V and J ends lost 0 bases and 6 bases respectively, with 18 bases between them. Germline V gene lookup returns CDR1 SGHNT and CDR2 YYREEE (reference sequence). The CDR3 extends over 16 amino acids. This CDR3 is CASSLGRGTLWDGYTF. CDR3 DNA sequence: TGTGCCAGCAGCTTGGGTCGGGGGACCCTTTGGGATGGCTACACCTTC.

The chain uses TRBV18 and TRBJ1-1; no clear D. Germline CDR1 and CDR2: KGHSH and LQKENI. CDR3 length: 13 residues. The V and J ends lost 6 bases and 1 base respectively, with 9 bases between them. CDR3 loop: CASSPHENTEAFF. In DNA form, the CDR3 reads TGTGCCAGCTCTCCCCACGAGAACACTGAAGCTTTCTTT.

The chain couples TRBV9 to TRBJ1-4; no definite D call. CDR3 size: 15 residues. V dropped 0 bases and J dropped 0 bases, with 6 bases sitting between them. Looked up from germline, CDR1 is SGDLS and CDR2 is YYNGEE. The CDR3 loop is CASSVAGTTNEKLFF. The CDR3 DNA is TGTGCCAGCAGCGTAGCAGGTACAACTAATGAAAAACTGTTTTTT. Full variable domain (outside the CDR3, taken from reference TRBV9 and TRBJ1-4): DSGVTQTPKHLITATGQRVTLRCSPRSGDLSVYWYQQSLDQGLQFLIQYYNGEERAKGNILERFSAQQFPDLHSELNLSSLELGDSALYFCASSVAGTTNEKLFFGSGTQLSVL.

The V gene is TRBV19, the J gene TRBJ2-7; D may be TRBD1 or TRBD2 (5 bases each). This CDR3 is 12 amino acids long. Germline values: CDR1 LNHDA, CDR2 SQIVND (reference sequence). Trimming removed 7 bases at V and 6 bases at J, with 13 bases between. The CDR3 nucleotides read TGTGCCAGTACCACTTCCGGGGCCGAGCAGTACTTC. This codes for CASTTSGAEQYF.

The J gene is TRBJ2-3, the V gene TRBV11-3, with D tentatively TRBD1 or TRBD2 (5 bases each). The germline V gene has CDR1 SGHNT and CDR2 YENEEA. The ends were cut back, 1 base at V and 4 bases at J, with 24 bases in the middle. The CDR3 is made up of 19 amino acids. The CDR3 spells CASSLGAPRGRRFSDTQYF. CDR3 sequence (DNA): TGTGCCAGCAGCTTAGGGGCCCCCCGGGGACGCCGGTTTTCAGATACGCAGTATTTT.

This clone was detected only a few times. V usage is TRBV7-9 and J usage is TRBJ2-2; tentatively, D is TRBD1 (6 bases). The V gene's germline CDR1 is SEHNR and CDR2 FQNEAQ (reference sequence). The V end lost 7 bases, the J end lost 1 base, and 10 bases lay between the germline ends. The CDR3 is 14 amino acids. CDR3 residues: CASTTTGNTGELFF. In DNA, the CDR3 is TGTGCCAGCACCACGACAGGGAACACCGGGGAGCTGTTTTTT.